The text below deals with one T cell receptor beta chain. The CDR3 length is 19 residues. V was clipped by 5 bases and J by 8 bases, with 31 bases between them. CDR1 and CDR2 (germline): SGHTA, FQGNSA. The data were obtained in a study of T-cell reconstitution after alpha-beta-depleted transplantation in children. A library of TCRbeta sequences, prepared with unique molecular identifiers, was generated. TCRdb independently ran MiXCR on the PCR reads; one entry per CDR3 protein. The sample lists a few hundred thousand distinct CDR3 sequences; 10% were seen once. Specimen: PBMCs from the stem cell graft donor, collected from the stem cell graft. The clonotype comes from a human donor who donated a stem cell graft to a child with acute lymphoblastic leukemia. V usage is TRBV7-2 and J usage is TRBJ2-1; D may correspond to TRBD1 or TRBD2 (5 bases each). CDR3 sequence: CASSHGLIPGRPEVDEQFF. For the CDR3, the DNA is TGTGCCAGCAGCCACGGGCTCATTCCGGGACGCCCAGAAGTCGATGAGCAGTTCTTC.